The 30 T cell receptor beta chains presented below share a single source sample, sequenced in a study of shared clonotypes between healthy human individuals (dated by TCRdb to between 2020 and 2021). Library generation was performed with the immunoSEQ multiplex PCR assay. TCRdb provides this immuneACCESS table in a form limited to in-frame rearrangements. Some clones are lacking; in checked studies, under half of them reflect an unresolved V gene, and why the rest are absent is not known. This sample has some 2,000,000 clones in its table, and approximately 95% of those were observed once. The ten largest clones represent 0.1% to 0.15% of the sample. What was sequenced was naive CD4+ T cells sorted from blood. This specimen's cell subset or site label, interpreted: CD45RA+ positively selected. The receptors come from a man aged 18 to 29 in good health.

The V call is TRBV27, the J call TRBJ1-1; 9 bases are a match to TRBD1. The J segment lost 3 bases and the V segment lost 7 bases, leaving 15 bases of the junction unmatched. Germline CDR1 is MNHEY and CDR2 is SMNVEV (reference sequence). CDR3 length equals 17 residues. This CDR3 is CASTNPGQGSRDTEAFF. In DNA, the CDR3 is TGTGCCAGCACCAACCCCGGACAGGGGAGTCGGGACACTGAAGCTTTCTTT.

This clone was seen a single time. The chain employs TRBV7-8 and TRBJ1-2; 10 bases line up with TRBD1. Germline V gene sequence: CDR1 SGHVS, CDR2 FQNEAQ. J gave up 8 bases and V 5 bases, and 8 bases lay outside the gene matches. CDR3 length: 14 amino acids. The CDR3 region is CASSPTGGRKGYTF. In DNA form, the CDR3 reads TGTGCCAGCAGCCCGACAGGGGGCAGGAAGGGCTACACCTTC.

Here the CDR3 DNA reads TGTGCCAGCAGCTTAGCTCTCGAAGGGAATGGCTACACCTTC. Translating gives CASSLALEGNGYTF. The chain has TRBV7-2 and TRBJ1-2; D is unresolved. The germline V gene encodes CDR1 SGHTA and CDR2 FQGNSA. V lost 0 bases and J lost 6, with 11 bases in between. The CDR3 spans 14 residues.

This clone is a singleton in its sample. The chain employs TRBV7-2 and TRBJ2-7; 10 bases agree with TRBD1. Germline V gene lookup returns CDR1 SGHTA and CDR2 FQGNSA. The CDR3 contains 14 residues. V trimming: 7 bases; J trimming: 3 bases; junction bases outside the gene matches: 6. In nucleotides, the CDR3 is TGTGCCAGCATCCCCCGGGACAGGGGCTACGAGCAGTACTTC. Translation: CASIPRDRGYEQYF. Looking up the rest from reference TRBV7-2 and TRBJ2-7 gives the full variable domain: GAGVSQSPSNKVTEKGKDVELRCDPISGHTALYWYRQSLGQGLEFLIYFQGNSAPDKSGLPSDRFSAERTGGSVSTLTIQRTQQEDSAVYLCASIPRDRGYEQYFGPGTRLTVT.

The chain couples TRBV6-5 to TRBJ2-2; 8 bases align to TRBD2. V lost 6 bases and J lost 5; bases outside the gene matches: 8. CDR1 and CDR2 from the germline V gene are MNHEY and SVGAGI. CDR3 size: 15 residues. DNA of the CDR3: TGTGCCAGCAGCCTCGGGGGGGCACGGACCGGGGAGCTGTTTTTT. As protein: CASSLGGARTGELFF.

This clone was seen a handful of times. The CDR3 reads CASSALDRIGYGYTF. The CDR3 coding sequence is TGTGCCAGCAGCGCATTGGACAGGATAGGTTATGGCTACACCTTC. The chain links TRBV9 to TRBJ1-2, with TRBD1 matching 7 bases. The CDR3 is made up of 15 amino acids. The germline V gene encodes CDR1 SGDLS and CDR2 YYNGEE. V was pared by 3 bases and J by 5 bases, with 10 bases of the junction left unmatched.

This clone came up once. The chain uses TRBV30 and TRBJ1-1; TRBD1 agrees at 8 bases. In germline, CDR1 is GTSNPN, CDR2 SVGIG (reference sequence). V was pared by 5 bases and J by 3 bases, with 23 bases of the junction left unmatched. This CDR3 spans 19 amino acids. The CDR3 spells CAWDRRSGQDPKRDTEAFF. In DNA, the CDR3 is TGTGCCTGGGATCGACGATCGGGACAGGATCCGAAGAGGGACACTGAAGCTTTCTTT.

The gene calls are TRBV2 and TRBJ2-7, with D perhaps assigned TRBD1 or TRBD2 (5 bases each). The CDR3 sequence is 16 residues long. V was cut by 6 bases and J by 0 bases, with 18 bases left in between. Germline V lookup: CDR1 SNHLY, CDR2 FYNNEI. CDR3 loop: CASRLNRDRTSYEQYF. In DNA, the CDR3 is TGTGCCAGCAGGCTAAACCGGGACCGAACCTCCTACGAGCAGTACTTC.

Regarding this clone: Additional DNA sequences in this sample encode the identical CDR3. The chain is built from TRBV30 and TRBJ2-5; D may correspond to TRBD1 or TRBD2 (5 bases each). Germline assignment: CDR1 GTSNPN and CDR2 SVGIG (reference sequence). The CDR3 contains 11 residues. V shed 3 bases and J shed 5 bases, with 7 bases lying between them. The CDR3 loop reads CAWRGEETQYF. The CDR3 DNA is TGTGCCTGGAGGGGGGAGGAGACCCAGTACTTC.

The chain couples TRBV6-6 to TRBJ2-7; TRBD2 matches at 8 bases. The germline V gene has CDR1 MNHNY and CDR2 SVGAGI (reference sequence). The CDR3 is 14 residues long. After removal of 3 bases from V and 2 bases from J, the junction contained 3 bases not matched to a gene. CDR3 DNA: TGTGCCAGCAGTTATGAGCGGGGGACCTACGAGCAGTACTTC. Translated: CASSYERGTYEQYF.

This rearrangement joins TRBV5-6 to TRBJ1-3; D remains ambiguous. The V and J ends lost 2 bases and 6 bases respectively, with 9 bases between them. The CDR3 extends over 13 amino acids. Germline loops: CDR1 SGHDT, CDR2 YYEEEE. The CDR3 DNA follows: TGTGCCAGCAGCTTCCAGAGTGAAAACACCATATATTTT. Its protein product is CASSFQSENTIYF.

The DNA of the CDR3 is TGTGCCAGCAACTACCGGGACACGGGCGCTGAAGCTTTCTTT. Protein product: CASNYRDTGAEAFF. The rearrangement links TRBV2 to TRBJ1-1; weak D call: TRBD1 (6 bases). CDR3 size: 14 residues. V dropped 7 bases and J dropped 6 bases, with 18 bases sitting between them. The germline gives CDR1 SNHLY, CDR2 FYNNEI.

In its sample, this clone was seen once. The V call is TRBV7-9, the J call TRBJ2-2, with a possible D match to TRBD2 (6 bases). CDR1 is SEHNR and CDR2 is FQNEAQ in the germline V gene (reference sequence). The CDR3 is 14 amino acids. V was shortened by 6 bases and J by 6 bases, with 14 bases between the two germline ends. The CDR3 sequence is CASSRLADAGELFF. In DNA, the CDR3 is TGTGCCAGCAGTCGGTTAGCGGACGCCGGGGAGCTGTTTTTT.

The chain has TRBV7-2 and TRBJ2-7, with D maybe TRBD2 (5 bases). Per the germline V gene, CDR1 is SGHTA and CDR2 is FQGNSA. This CDR3 is built from 15 residues. V lost 5 bases to trimming and J lost 4 bases, with 18 bases between them. This chain's CDR3 is CASSPLAGSLYEQYF. CDR3 DNA: TGTGCCAGCAGCCCCCTTGCGGGTTCGTTATACGAGCAGTACTTC.

The V and J genes are TRBV19 and TRBJ2-7; tentatively, D is TRBD2 (6 bases). The CDR3 runs 15 residues. CDR1 is LNHDA and CDR2 is SQIVND in the germline V gene (reference sequence). V lost 5 bases to trimming and J lost 3 bases, with 17 bases between them. The CDR3 protein is CASSGLRGLFYEQYF. In DNA form, the CDR3 reads TGTGCCAGTAGTGGTTTAAGGGGACTCTTCTACGAGCAGTACTTC.

The rearrangement uses TRBV5-1 and TRBJ2-5; 11 nucleotides line up with TRBD2. Trimming removed 2 bases from V and 3 bases from J; junction bases left unmatched: 9. The CDR3 consists of 17 residues. Germline CDR1 is SGHRS and CDR2 is YFSETQ. The CDR3 DNA sequence: TGCGCCAGCAGCTTAACACTAGCGGGGGCCTACAAAGAGACCCAGTACTTC. Translation: CASSLTLAGAYKETQYF.

This clone was detected once. The chain employs TRBV7-2 and TRBJ1-2; D gene ambiguous. The CDR3 length is 15 residues. V lost 5 bases and J 0 bases, leaving 13 bases between the germline ends. Germline CDR1 and CDR2: SGHTA and FQGNSA. CDR3 protein: CASSRTGDSNYGYTF. The CDR3 DNA reads TGTGCCAGCAGCCGAACCGGGGATTCTAACTATGGCTACACCTTC. The variable domain in full, completed from reference TRBV7-2 and TRBJ1-2, reads GAGVSQSPSNKVTEKGKDVELRCDPISGHTALYWYRQSLGQGLEFLIYFQGNSAPDKSGLPSDRFSAERTGGSVSTLTIQRTQQEDSAVYLCASSRTGDSNYGYTFGSGTRLTVV.

This rearrangement joins TRBV10-3 to TRBJ2-2; 8 bases match TRBD2. Trimming removed 8 bases from V and 4 bases from J; junction bases left unmatched: 6. Looked up from germline, CDR1 is ENHRY and CDR2 is SYGVKD. The CDR3 sequence is 14 residues long. The CDR3 coding sequence is TGTGCCATCCCGACAAGCGGGGGCACCGGGGAGCTGTTTTTT. It encodes CAIPTSGGTGELFF.

V usage is TRBV10-2 and J usage is TRBJ1-4; TRBD1 agrees at 7 bases. The CDR3 extends over 12 amino acids. Germline loops: CDR1 WSHSY, CDR2 SAAADI. The V and J ends lost 7 bases and 8 bases, in that order; junction bases with no gene match: 4. Here the CDR3 reads CASNDRDEKLFF. CDR3 coding DNA: TGCGCCAGCAATGACAGGGACGAAAAACTGTTTTTT.

With regard to this clone: At one end, the junction sequence differs from germline, possibly due to a read error. The rearrangement uses TRBV7-7 and TRBJ1-3; D remains ambiguous. The CDR3 spans 15 residues. CDR1 SSHAT and CDR2 FNYEAQ come from the germline V gene (reference sequence). The CDR3 sequence: CASSPDRYPGNTIYF. The CDR3, as DNA: TGTGCTAGCAGCCCCGACCGATACCCTGGAAACACCATATATTTT.

The chain uses TRBV2 and TRBJ2-1; 10 bases match TRBD2. CDR3 length equals 15 residues. From germline, CDR1 is SNHLY and CDR2 FYNNEI. The V and J ends lost 6 bases and 12 bases, in that order; junction bases with no gene match: 14. The CDR3 nucleotides are TGTGCCAGCAGGCCAACTAGCGGGGAGGCCCGGAGGCAGTTCTTC. This codes for CASRPTSGEARRQFF.

The chain has TRBV29-1 and TRBJ2-5; TRBD2 might be the D (5 bases). CDR1 is SQVTM and CDR2 is ANQGSEA in the germline V gene. The CDR3 sequence is 11 residues long. V was cut by 5 bases and J by 4 bases, with 8 bases left in between. This CDR3 is CSVQRVETQYF. CDR3 coding DNA: TGCAGCGTTCAGAGGGTAGAGACCCAGTACTTC.

The chain uses TRBV5-1 and TRBJ2-7; TRBD2 matches 14 bases. The CDR3 is 17 residues long. V trimming: 4 bases; J trimming: 2 bases; junction bases outside the gene matches: 8. Germline V gives CDR1 SGHRS, CDR2 YFSETQ. CDR3 loop: CASSQGLAGEAPYEQYF. The CDR3 region has the DNA TGCGCCAGCAGCCAGGGACTAGCGGGAGAGGCCCCCTACGAGCAGTACTTC.

The chain couples TRBV18 to TRBJ2-5; D may be TRBD2 (6 bases). The CDR3 is 15 amino acids. Germline CDR1 and CDR2: KGHSH and LQKENI. Trimming removed 3 bases from V and 5 bases from J, with 16 bases in between. The CDR3 sequence is CASSPALGGTETQYF. CDR3 in DNA: TGTGCCAGCTCACCGGCTTTGGGAGGAACGGAGACCCAGTACTTC.

The rearrangement joins TRBV30 to TRBJ1-1, with TRBD1 matching over 10 bases. Losses at the gene ends were 5 bases for V and 1 base for J; bases not matched to a gene: 4. The CDR3 totals 14 residues. CDR1 and CDR2 (germline): GTSNPN, SVGIG (reference sequence). The CDR3 DNA reads TGTGCCTGGGGAAGACAGGGGGCGAACACTGAAGCTTTCTTT. Encoded protein: CAWGRQGANTEAFF. Full variable domain (remainder filled in from reference TRBV30 and TRBJ1-1): SQTIHQWPATLVQPVGSPLSLECTVEGTSNPNLYWYRQAAGRGLQLLFYSVGIGQISSEVPQNLSASRPQDRQFILSSKKLLLSDSGFYLCAWGRQGANTEAFFGQGTRLTVV.

The V gene is TRBV9, the J gene TRBJ2-1; 8 nucleotides agree with TRBD1. The germline V gene has CDR1 SGDLS and CDR2 YYNGEE. The CDR3 has 16 residues. The V and J ends lost 1 base and 5 bases, in that order; junction bases with no gene match: 8. The CDR3 DNA reads TGTGCCAGCAGCGTATACGCCGGGACAGGAAACAATGAGCAGTTCTTC. It is translated as CASSVYAGTGNNEQFF.

The rearrangement links TRBV7-2 to TRBJ2-7, with D possibly being TRBD1 (5 bases). The germline CDR1 and CDR2 sequences are SGHTA and FQGNSA. The CDR3 runs 15 residues. The V gene lost 5 bases and the J gene lost 4 bases, with 18 bases spanning the gap. CDR3 in DNA: TGTGCCAGCAGCCCAGGGCAGGGCCAAATGTACGAGCAGTACTTC. Amino acids: CASSPGQGQMYEQYF.

J is TRBJ1-3 and V is TRBV7-8, with D uncertain. Germline CDR1 reads SGHVS; CDR2 reads FQNEAQ. V lost 4 bases, J lost 4 bases, and 14 bases lay in between. There are 15 residues in the CDR3. CDR3 amino acids: CASSSGQFSGNTIYF. CDR3 nucleotide sequence: TGTGCCAGCAGCTCCGGCCAGTTCTCCGGAAACACCATATATTTT.

This chain joins TRBV6-5 and TRBJ2-5, with 14 bases aligning to TRBD2. V lost 0 bases and J lost 11; bases outside the gene matches: 8. Germline CDR1 MNHEY, CDR2 SVGAGI. The CDR3 extends over 16 amino acids. CDR3 bases: TGTGCCAGCAGTTACTCAACGGGACTAGCGGGAGATGTGCAGTACTTC. It encodes CASSYSTGLAGDVQYF.

The gene calls are TRBV10-3 and TRBJ2-3; TRBD1 aligns across 12 bases. CDR1 ENHRY and CDR2 SYGVKD come from the germline V gene. This CDR3 is 15 amino acids long. After removal of 4 bases from V and 8 bases from J, the junction contained 7 bases not matched to a gene. The CDR3 region is CAISGSGTGGLTQYF. In nucleotides, the CDR3 is TGTGCCATCAGTGGCTCCGGGACAGGGGGCCTTACGCAGTATTTT.